A single sample is the source of the 11 T cell receptor beta chains below, sequenced in a study of T cells in Graves' hyperthyroidism and ophthalmopathy. Regions amplified from RNA transcripts were the TCR beta CDR3 regions. Initially, a first-round RT-PCR of the TCR CDR3 employed the HTBI primer set. MiXCR, run by TCRdb on the multiplex PCR reads, gives a single entry per CDR3 protein. This sample carries 500,000 to 600,000 distinct CDR3 sequences, approximately 20% of them seen once, and the ten largest clones take less than 55%. The sample consisted of blood. The receptors come from a man aged 35-49 years with Graves' ophthalmopathy.

V gene TRBV29-1 combines with J gene TRBJ1-2; D possibly corresponds to TRBD1 (5 bases). V lost 7 bases, J lost 4 bases, and 13 bases lay in between. Germline V gene sequence: CDR1 SQVTM, CDR2 ANQGSEA. The CDR3 spans 12 residues. CDR3 sequence reads: CSALGLTYGYTF. CDR3 nucleotides: TGCAGCGCATTGGGACTGACCTATGGCTACACCTTC. Full variable domain (missing parts from reference TRBV29-1 and TRBJ1-2): SAVISQKPSRDICQRGTSLTIQCQVDSQVTMMFWYRQQPGQSLTLIATANQGSEATYESGFVIDKFPISRPNLTFSTLTVSNMSPEDSSIYLCSALGLTYGYTFGSGTRLTVV.

The sample holds a few counts of this clonotype. For the CDR3, the DNA is TGTGCCAGTAGTATAACCCCCCAAATCAAAAGGGGCACCGAAGCTTTCTTT. Translating it yields CASSITPQIKRGTEAFF. This chain connects TRBV19 to TRBJ1-1, with D possibly TRBD1 on 5 matching bases. Germline loops: CDR1 LNHDA, CDR2 SQIVND (reference sequence). This CDR3 comprises 17 residues. V dropped 2 bases and J dropped 8 bases, with 24 bases sitting between them.

There are a few counts of this clonotype. The genes are TRBV4-3 and TRBJ2-1; 12 bases line up with TRBD2. Germline lookup yields CDR1 LGHNA and CDR2 YSLEER. J gave up 9 bases and V 2 bases, and 5 bases lay outside the gene matches. This CDR3 region has 15 residues. CDR3 protein: CASSQLAGGPSEQFF. The CDR3 coding sequence is TGCGCCAGCAGCCAACTAGCGGGAGGGCCCTCTGAGCAGTTCTTC.

The genes are TRBV12-3 or TRBV12-4 and TRBJ2-6, with 11 nucleotides matching TRBD1. The CDR3 length is 17 residues. V was clipped by 6 bases and J by 4 bases; unmatched bases: 8. CDR3 nucleotide sequence: TGTGCCAGCAGGGGGACAGGGGGAGGGGCAGGGGCCAACGTCCTGACTTTC. Its protein product is CASRGTGGGAGANVLTF.

This clonotype was found a few times. V and J are TRBV20-1 and TRBJ2-6, with 7 bases matching TRBD1. The CDR3 sequence is 17 residues long. Germline V gives CDR1 DFQATT, CDR2 SNEGSKA (reference sequence). The trim removed 5 bases at V and 0 bases at J, leaving 10 bases unmatched. CDR3 coding DNA: TGCAGTGCTTCTACCGGGACAGCTAGCTCTGGGGCCAACGTCCTGACTTTC. Translated: CSASTGTASSGANVLTF.

The chain recombines TRBV20-1 with TRBJ2-3, with TRBD1 matching over 11 bases. Per the germline V gene, CDR1 is DFQATT and CDR2 is SNEGSKA (reference sequence). With V trimmed by 3 bases and J by 3 bases, 5 bases remained unmatched. The CDR3 loop spans 15 amino acids. CDR3 protein: CSASQDRGRTDTQYF. DNA of the CDR3: TGCAGTGCTAGCCAGGACAGGGGGCGAACAGATACGCAGTATTTT.

The chain uses TRBV20-1 and TRBJ2-3, with TRBD2 matching over 9 bases. Germline trimming cut 6 bases from V and 3 bases from J; bases unmatched to any gene: 16. Germline CDR1 reads DFQATT; CDR2 reads SNEGSKA (reference sequence). The CDR3 is 17 amino acids. For the CDR3, the DNA is TGCAGTGCGGAAATTCCCCTTAGCGGGAGAAGGACAGATACGCAGTATTTT. This codes for CSAEIPLSGRRTDTQYF.

This chain joins TRBV19 and TRBJ1-5; no clear D gene. The germline V and J ends were trimmed by 3 bases and 3 bases, with 12 bases remaining between them. This CDR3 spans 15 amino acids. Germline lookup yields CDR1 LNHDA and CDR2 SQIVND (reference sequence). CDR3 residues: CASSIEGQHNQPQHF. CDR3 DNA: TGTGCCAGTAGTATTGAAGGGCAGCACAATCAGCCCCAGCATTTT.

The chain recombines TRBV7-6 with TRBJ1-1; D not certain. Trimming took 4 bases from V and 5 from J, leaving 5 bases between them. Germline V lookup: CDR1 SGHVS, CDR2 FNYEAQ. CDR3 length: 11 amino acids. CDR3 residues: CASSSITEAFF. The CDR3 coding sequence is TGTGCCAGCAGCTCCATAACTGAAGCTTTCTTT.

This sequence joins TRBV7-9 and TRBJ1-5, with D maybe TRBD1 (5 bases). This CDR3 is built from 14 residues. Trimming shortened V by 0 bases and J by 5 bases, and 8 bases separated the two germline ends. CDR1 and CDR2 (germline): SEHNR, FQNEAQ (reference sequence). This CDR3 is CASSLAGVHQPQHF. CDR3 DNA: TGTGCCAGCAGCTTAGCAGGGGTCCATCAGCCCCAGCATTTT.

The chain is built from TRBV7-9 and TRBJ1-1; D unclear. The CDR3 consists of 15 residues. The germline CDR1 and CDR2 sequences are SEHNR and FQNEAQ (reference sequence). The V gene lost 7 bases and the J gene lost 4 bases, with 19 bases spanning the gap. The CDR3 region has the DNA TGTGCCAGCACCCCCCTGCTGGGGAGTGGCACTGAAGCTTTCTTT. This sequence encodes CASTPLLGSGTEAFF.